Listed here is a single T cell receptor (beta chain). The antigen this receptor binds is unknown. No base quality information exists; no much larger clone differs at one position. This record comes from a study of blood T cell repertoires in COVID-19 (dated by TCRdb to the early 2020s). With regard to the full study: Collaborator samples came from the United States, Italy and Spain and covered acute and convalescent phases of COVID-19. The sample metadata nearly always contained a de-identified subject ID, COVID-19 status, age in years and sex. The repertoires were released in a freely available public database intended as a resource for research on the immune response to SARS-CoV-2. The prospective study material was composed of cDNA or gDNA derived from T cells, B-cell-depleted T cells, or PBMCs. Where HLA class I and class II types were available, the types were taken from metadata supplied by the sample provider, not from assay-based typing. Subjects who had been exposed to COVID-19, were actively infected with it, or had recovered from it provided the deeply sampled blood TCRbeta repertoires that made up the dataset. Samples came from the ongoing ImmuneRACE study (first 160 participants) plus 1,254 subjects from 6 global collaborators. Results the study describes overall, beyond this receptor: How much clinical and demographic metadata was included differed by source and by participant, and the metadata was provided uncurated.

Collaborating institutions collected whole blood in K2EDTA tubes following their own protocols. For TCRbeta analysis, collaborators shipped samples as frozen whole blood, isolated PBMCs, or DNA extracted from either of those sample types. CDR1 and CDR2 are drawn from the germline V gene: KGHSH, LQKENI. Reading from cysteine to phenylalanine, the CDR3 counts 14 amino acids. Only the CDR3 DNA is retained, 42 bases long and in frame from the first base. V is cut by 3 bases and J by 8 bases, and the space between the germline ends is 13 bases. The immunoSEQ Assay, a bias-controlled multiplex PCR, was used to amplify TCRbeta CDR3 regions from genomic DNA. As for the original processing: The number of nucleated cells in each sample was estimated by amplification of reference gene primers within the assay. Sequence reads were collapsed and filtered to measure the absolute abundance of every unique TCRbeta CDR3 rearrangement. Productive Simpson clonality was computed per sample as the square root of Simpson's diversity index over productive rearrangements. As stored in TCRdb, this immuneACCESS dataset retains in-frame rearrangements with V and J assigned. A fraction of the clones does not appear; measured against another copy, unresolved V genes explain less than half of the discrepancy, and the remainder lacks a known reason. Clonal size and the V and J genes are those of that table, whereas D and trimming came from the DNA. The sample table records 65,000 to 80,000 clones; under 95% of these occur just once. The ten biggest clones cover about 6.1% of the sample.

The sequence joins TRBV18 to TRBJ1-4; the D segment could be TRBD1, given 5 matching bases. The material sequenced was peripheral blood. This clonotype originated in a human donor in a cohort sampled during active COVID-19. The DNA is TGTGCCAGCTCACCGGGTTCAGGGCAGGAAAAACTGTTTTTT. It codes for CASSPGSGQEKLFF.